The 11 T cell receptor beta chains listed next were all sequenced from one sample in a study of Graves' ophthalmopathy and Graves' hyperthyroidism. Investigators amplified TCR beta CDR3 regions from RNA transcripts. First-round RT-PCR relied on HTBI primers, and a second-round multiplex PCR came next. Using its own MiXCR run on the multiplex PCR reads, TCRdb lists one record per CDR3 protein. The data hold hundreds of thousands of distinct CDR3 sequences, with about 41% observed a single time. The sample taken for sequencing was peripheral blood. The receptors originated from an adult man with Graves' ophthalmopathy.

For this clonotype: This clone may be a read error of a much larger clone one base away. The chain links TRBV19 to TRBJ2-2; D perhaps matches TRBD2 (6 bases). V was shortened by 7 bases and J by 4 bases, with 13 bases between the two germline ends. The CDR3 extends over 14 amino acids. Germline V lookup: CDR1 LNHDA, CDR2 SQIVND (reference sequence). Here the CDR3 DNA reads TGTGCCAGTAAACCGGGACTCCTCACCGGGGAGCTGTTTTTT. Protein: CASKPGLLTGELFF.

The chain joins TRBV25-1 to TRBJ1-3; D may be TRBD1 (6 bases). Deletions cut 2 bases from V and 3 bases from J, with 11 bases between. Germline assignment: CDR1 MGHDK and CDR2 SYGVNS. This CDR3 has 15 residues. The CDR3, as DNA: TGTGCCAGCAGTGAACAGGGGACTTTTGGAAACACCATATATTTT. Translation gives CASSEQGTFGNTIYF.

The J gene is TRBJ1-1, the V gene TRBV29-1; 8 bases map to TRBD1. The CDR3 spans 11 residues. V gave up 6 bases and J gave up 7 bases; unmatched junction bases: 4. CDR1 is SQVTM, CDR2 ANQGSEA, per germline. CDR3 in DNA: TGCAGCGTCCCGGGACAGGATGAAGCTTTCTTT. This encodes CSVPGQDEAFF.

The chain combines TRBV10-3 with TRBJ2-7, with 8 bases aligning to TRBD2. Trimming cost V 10 bases and J 4 bases; bases outside gene matches: 18. The CDR3 length is 16 residues. Germline lookup yields CDR1 ENHRY and CDR2 SYGVKD. CDR3 nucleotide sequence: TGTGCCAGCTCACCCACCAGCGGGAGCTCTAGGTACGAGCAGTACTTC. It is translated as CASSPTSGSSRYEQYF.

This chain links TRBV14 with TRBJ1-2; 7 bases align to TRBD1. J lost 1 base, V lost 3 bases, and 5 bases had no gene match. Germline loops: CDR1 SGHDN, CDR2 FVKESK. The CDR3 is made up of 15 amino acids. The CDR3 here is CASSQSQGDNYGYTF. For the CDR3, the DNA is TGTGCCAGCAGCCAGTCGCAGGGGGATAACTATGGCTACACCTTC.

As concerns this clonotype: One junction end disagrees with the germline gene, perhaps due to a read error. V gene TRBV7-8 combines with J gene TRBJ1-1; TRBD1 matches at 9 bases. Germline CDR1 SGHVS, CDR2 FQNEAQ. CDR3 length: 14 residues. The CDR3 spells CSSSATDRGFEAFF. Here the CDR3 DNA reads TGTTCCAGCAGCGCAACGGACAGGGGCTTTGAAGCTTTCTTT.

This clonotype was seen a few times. This rearrangement joins TRBV19 to TRBJ2-1; 9 nucleotides line up with TRBD1. Germline V gene sequence: CDR1 LNHDA, CDR2 SQIVND (reference sequence). Unmatched junction bases numbered 5, after V lost 5 bases and J lost 9 bases. The CDR3 sequence is 13 residues long. The chain's CDR3 is CASSEDRGGEQFF. The CDR3, as DNA: TGTGCCAGTAGTGAGGACAGGGGCGGTGAGCAGTTCTTC.

This clonotype was seen more than once but under ten times. The rearrangement uses TRBV18 and TRBJ1-5; D is unresolved. The CDR3 length is 16 residues. Germline CDR1 and CDR2: KGHSH and LQKENI. V dropped 0 bases and J dropped 2 bases, with 11 bases sitting between them. CDR3 loop: CASSPPNRGGNQPQHF. CDR3 bases: TGTGCCAGCTCACCACCCAACAGAGGAGGCAATCAGCCCCAGCATTTT.

This chain uses TRBV29-1 with TRBJ1-4; 9 nucleotides line up with TRBD1. The J segment lost 7 bases and the V segment lost 7 bases, leaving 10 bases of the junction unmatched. The CDR3 has 14 amino acids. The germline V gene encodes CDR1 SQVTM and CDR2 ANQGSEA. This chain's CDR3 is CSAEVGTGSEKLFF. The CDR3 DNA is TGCAGCGCCGAAGTCGGGACAGGGTCTGAAAAACTGTTTTTT.

This clonotype was recorded at least ten times. This chain joins TRBV24-1 and TRBJ2-2; TRBD2 matches 15 bases. V lost 4 bases, J lost 3 bases, and 5 bases stayed unmatched. Germline loops: CDR1 KGHDR, CDR2 SFDVKD. There are 18 residues in the CDR3. CDR3 nucleotides: TGTGCCACCAGTGAAGCCGGGACTAGCGGGAGGTACACCGGGGAGCTGTTTTTT. Amino acids: CATSEAGTSGRYTGELFF.

Only one count was recorded for this clonotype. With a much larger clone just one base away, this may be a read error. This chain links TRBV7-8 with TRBJ2-5, with 12 bases identical to TRBD2. This CDR3 has 18 residues. CDR1 is SGHVS, CDR2 FQNEAQ, per germline. The CDR3 reads CASSPTSGGQKDQEAQYF. The CDR3 coding sequence is TGTGCCAGCAGCCCGACTAGCGGGGGCCAAAAGGACCAAGAGGCCCAGTACTTC.